The 12 T cell receptor beta chains given below trace back to one sample, sequenced in a study of T cell clones after liver transplantation. The repertoire was sequenced with immunoSEQ multiplex PCR; TCRdb's copy has only in-frame clones and lacks some. The table has fewer than 20,000 clones, 75% to 90% seen once. Sequencing was performed on CD8+ T cells from blood, taken about 46 months after liver transplant. The receptor source for this set is a human patient who received a liver transplant. Some T cells may be transferred from the graft donor.

This clone was counted between two and nine times. This chain uses TRBV13 with TRBJ2-2; weak D call: TRBD2 (6 bases). V lost 5 bases, J lost 7 bases, and 11 bases lay in between. This CDR3 has 13 residues. In germline, CDR1 is PRHDT, CDR2 FYEKMQ (reference sequence). CDR3 in DNA: TGTGCCAGCAGCCCTGGGGGGAACGGGGAGCTGTTTTTT. It translates to CASSPGGNGELFF.

The gene calls are TRBV27 and TRBJ2-3, with 8 bases that match TRBD2. With V trimmed by 5 bases and J by 0 bases, 13 bases remained unmatched. CDR1 and CDR2 from the germline V gene are MNHEY and SMNVEV (reference sequence). The CDR3 spans 18 residues. The CDR3 DNA follows: TGTGCCAGCAGTCCGCGGGAGGCCCTTATTATTAGCACAGATACGCAGTATTTT. It codes for CASSPREALIISTDTQYF.

The rearrangement joins TRBV5-5 to TRBJ2-2; 8 bases match TRBD1. The V and J ends lost 4 bases and 5 bases, in that order; junction bases with no gene match: 7. Germline V lookup: CDR1 SGHKS, CDR2 YYEKEE (reference sequence). This CDR3 contains 15 residues. The CDR3 loop reads CASSLLDRDTGELFF. In DNA form, the CDR3 reads TGTGCCAGCAGCCTCCTGGACAGGGATACCGGGGAGCTGTTTTTT.

The chain has TRBV2 and TRBJ2-3; 13 positions match TRBD2. Germline V gives CDR1 SNHLY, CDR2 FYNNEI. The length of the CDR3 is 16 residues. The V and J ends lost 10 bases and 2 bases, in that order; junction bases with no gene match: 9. The CDR3 loop reads CATSGLAGDFTDTQYF. CDR3 coding DNA: TGTGCCACCTCTGGACTAGCGGGAGACTTCACAGATACGCAGTATTTT.

J is TRBJ2-2 and V is TRBV6-5; D is unresolved. Trimming stripped 0 bases from V and 7 bases from J, with 9 bases between. Germline CDR1 is MNHEY and CDR2 is SVGAGI. The CDR3 runs 14 residues. This CDR3 is CASSYSMTIGELFF. The DNA for the CDR3 is TGTGCCAGCAGTTACTCGATGACAATCGGGGAGCTGTTTTTT.

The chain carries TRBV28 and TRBJ1-2; unclear D gene. CDR1 is MDHEN, CDR2 SYDVKM, per germline. V was clipped by 2 bases and J by 5 bases, with 9 bases between them. The CDR3 runs 13 residues. CDR3 DNA sequence: TGTGCCAGCAGTTTAGCACACAGTTATGGCTACACCTTC. Protein: CASSLAHSYGYTF.

In this sample, this clone turned up once. This chain uses TRBV4-1 with TRBJ1-1; weak D call: TRBD1 (5 bases). The CDR3 spans 12 residues. Trimming cost V 3 bases and J 7 bases, with 9 bases left between them. Germline V gene data show CDR1 as MGHRA and CDR2 as YSYEKL. The CDR3 reads CASSHSGREAFF. DNA for the CDR3: TGCGCCAGCAGCCATTCAGGGCGTGAAGCTTTCTTT.

V is TRBV4-3 and J is TRBJ2-7, with 7 bases identical to TRBD2. V was clipped by 0 bases and J by 0 bases; unmatched bases: 5. CDR3 size: 16 residues. The germline CDR1 and CDR2 sequences are LGHNA and YSLEER. The CDR3 DNA reads as TGCGCCAGCAGCCAAGAATGGGAGGGGCCCTCCTACGAGCAGTACTTC. The encoded protein is CASSQEWEGPSYEQYF.

This chain joins TRBV19 and TRBJ2-1; TRBD2 matches at 13 bases. The V gene's germline CDR1 is LNHDA and CDR2 SQIVND (reference sequence). CDR3 length: 16 amino acids. With V trimmed by 5 bases and J by 1 base, 2 bases remained unmatched. CDR3 nucleotide sequence: TGTGCCAGTAGTTGGACTAGCGGGAGATCCTACAATGAGCAGTTCTTC. It translates to CASSWTSGRSYNEQFF.

CDR3 sequence reads: CASSQDRRENYEQYF. The CDR3 bases are TGCGCCAGCAGCCAAGATAGACGGGAAAACTACGAGCAGTACTTC. V gene TRBV4-1 combines with J gene TRBJ2-7; D perhaps matches TRBD2 (5 bases). Germline values: CDR1 MGHRA, CDR2 YSYEKL. V shed 0 bases and J shed 3 bases, with 12 bases lying between them. This CDR3 region has 15 residues.

The sample holds one count of this clone. The CDR3 DNA reads as TGCGCCAGCAGGGGGGGAGAATCGGCCTACGAGCAGTACTTC. It encodes CASRGGESAYEQYF. The genes are TRBV10-2 and TRBJ2-7; D perhaps matches TRBD2 (6 bases). This CDR3 region has 14 residues. Trimming removed 6 bases from V and 2 bases from J, with 14 bases in between. CDR1 and CDR2 (germline): WSHSY, SAAADI.

This chain uses TRBV19 with TRBJ2-1; a possible D gene is TRBD2 (6 bases). Trimming cost V 5 bases and J 4 bases, with 9 bases left between them. CDR3 length equals 13 residues. Germline V gene data show CDR1 as LNHDA and CDR2 as SQIVND (reference sequence). Here the CDR3 reads CASSVGGYNEQFF. CDR3 DNA sequence: TGTGCCAGTAGTGTTGGAGGGTACAATGAGCAGTTCTTC.